A selection of T cell receptor beta chains follows, all from one sample in a study of shared clonotypes between healthy human individuals. Sequencing was performed with immunoSEQ multiplex PCR; in TCRdb, only in-frame clones are kept and a portion is missing. The sample has roughly 2.5 million clones, just over 90% seen once. Sequencing was performed on naive CD4+ T cells sorted from blood. All receptors come from a man aged 18 to 29 in good health. Each CDR3 is given with its conserved first and last residue. A D gene is named only where the DNA matches it firmly. Size is omitted from some rows. Given values are once, few, many or a class for expanded clones.

v_gene: TRBV30; j_gene: TRBJ2-7; abundance: -; d_gene: TRBD2; CDR3aa: CAWSPGLAGPYEQYF; CDR3nt: TGTGCCTGGAGTCCAGGACTAGCGGGACCTTACGAGCAGTACTTC
v_gene: TRBV9; j_gene: TRBJ2-3; abundance: -; d_gene: TRBD2; CDR3aa: CASSAQGSGVSTDTQYF; CDR3nt: TGTGCCAGCAGCGCTCAAGGAAGCGGGGTTAGCACAGATACGCAGTATTTT
v_gene: TRBV7-7; j_gene: TRBJ2-5; abundance: -; d_gene: TRBD2; CDR3aa: CASSLAGASRETQYF; CDR3nt: TGTGCTAGCAGCTTAGCGGGGGCCAGTCGAGAGACCCAGTACTTC
v_gene: TRBV30; j_gene: TRBJ1-1; abundance: -; d_gene: -; CDR3aa: CAWNPRSEAFF; CDR3nt: TGTGCCTGGAACCCGAGGTCTGAAGCTTTCTTT
v_gene: TRBV2; j_gene: TRBJ2-3; abundance: -; d_gene: TRBD1; CDR3aa: CASSGPGQGVDTQYF; CDR3nt: TGTGCCAGCAGCGGCCCGGGACAGGGAGTAGATACGCAGTATTTT
v_gene: TRBV7-2; j_gene: TRBJ2-2; abundance: -; d_gene: -; CDR3aa: CASSLVLGELFF; CDR3nt: TGTGCCAGCAGCTTAGTACTCGGGGAGCTGTTTTTT
v_gene: TRBV5-4; j_gene: TRBJ2-5; abundance: -; d_gene: TRBD2; CDR3aa: CASSSGTGTSGRGETQYF; CDR3nt: TGTGCCAGCAGCTCCGGTACCGGGACTAGCGGGAGAGGAGAGACCCAGTACTTC
v_gene: TRBV7-2; j_gene: TRBJ2-1; abundance: once; d_gene: TRBD2; CDR3aa: CASSLEGLAGYNEQFF; CDR3nt: TGTGCCAGCAGCTTAGAGGGACTAGCGGGTTACAATGAGCAGTTCTTC
v_gene: TRBV2; j_gene: TRBJ2-6; abundance: -; d_gene: TRBD2; CDR3aa: CASSEMAGGQGANVLTF; CDR3nt: TGTGCCAGCAGTGAGATGGCGGGGGGGCAAGGGGCCAACGTCCTGACTTTC
v_gene: TRBV2; j_gene: TRBJ2-2; abundance: -; d_gene: TRBD1; CDR3aa: CASRGTVTGELFF; CDR3nt: TGTGCCAGCAGAGGGACAGTTACCGGGGAGCTGTTTTTT